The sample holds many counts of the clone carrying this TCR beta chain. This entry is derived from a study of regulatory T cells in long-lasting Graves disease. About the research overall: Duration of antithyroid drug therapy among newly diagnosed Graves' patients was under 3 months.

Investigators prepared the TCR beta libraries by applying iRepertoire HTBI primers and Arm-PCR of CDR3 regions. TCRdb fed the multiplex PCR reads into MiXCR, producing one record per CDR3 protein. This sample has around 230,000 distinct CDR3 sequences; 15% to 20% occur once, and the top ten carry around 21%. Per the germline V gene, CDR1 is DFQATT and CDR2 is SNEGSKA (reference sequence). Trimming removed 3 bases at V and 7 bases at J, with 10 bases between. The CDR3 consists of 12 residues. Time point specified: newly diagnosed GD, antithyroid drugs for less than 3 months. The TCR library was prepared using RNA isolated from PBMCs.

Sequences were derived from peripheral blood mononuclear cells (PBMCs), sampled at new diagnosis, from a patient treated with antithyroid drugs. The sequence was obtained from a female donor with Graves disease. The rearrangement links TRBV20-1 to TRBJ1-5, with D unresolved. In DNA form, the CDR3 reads TGCAGTGCTAGGCAGGCGGCCCAGCCCCAGCATTTT. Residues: CSARQAAQPQHF.